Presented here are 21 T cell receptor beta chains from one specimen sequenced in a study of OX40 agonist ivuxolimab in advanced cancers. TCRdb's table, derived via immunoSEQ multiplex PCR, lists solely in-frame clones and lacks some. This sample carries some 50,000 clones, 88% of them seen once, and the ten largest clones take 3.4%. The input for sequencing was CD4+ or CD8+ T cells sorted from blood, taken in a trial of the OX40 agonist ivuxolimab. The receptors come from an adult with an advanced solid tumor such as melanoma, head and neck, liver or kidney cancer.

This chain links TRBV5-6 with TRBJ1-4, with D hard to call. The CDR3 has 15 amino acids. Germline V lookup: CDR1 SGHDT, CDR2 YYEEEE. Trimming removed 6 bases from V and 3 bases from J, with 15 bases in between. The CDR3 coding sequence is TGTGCCAGCAAGACGAATGGGAGGGCTAATGAAAAACTGTTTTTT. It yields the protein CASKTNGRANEKLFF.

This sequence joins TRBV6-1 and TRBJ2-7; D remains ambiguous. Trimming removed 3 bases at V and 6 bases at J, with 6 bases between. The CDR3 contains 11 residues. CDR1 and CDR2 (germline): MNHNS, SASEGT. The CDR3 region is CASSDGREQYF. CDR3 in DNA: TGTGCCAGCAGTGACGGGCGCGAGCAGTACTTC.

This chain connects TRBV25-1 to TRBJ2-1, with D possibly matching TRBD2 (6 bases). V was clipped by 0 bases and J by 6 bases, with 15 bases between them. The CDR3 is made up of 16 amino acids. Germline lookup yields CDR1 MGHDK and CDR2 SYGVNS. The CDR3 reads CASSEYRAGGTNEQFF. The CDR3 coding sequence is TGTGCCAGCAGTGAATATCGAGCTGGAGGGACCAATGAGCAGTTCTTC.

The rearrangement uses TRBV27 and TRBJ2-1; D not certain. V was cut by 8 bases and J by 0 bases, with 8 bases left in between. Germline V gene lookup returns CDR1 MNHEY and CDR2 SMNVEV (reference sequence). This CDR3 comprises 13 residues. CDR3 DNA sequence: TGTGCCAGCGGGTATAGCTCCTACAATGAGCAGTTCTTC. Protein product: CASGYSSYNEQFF.

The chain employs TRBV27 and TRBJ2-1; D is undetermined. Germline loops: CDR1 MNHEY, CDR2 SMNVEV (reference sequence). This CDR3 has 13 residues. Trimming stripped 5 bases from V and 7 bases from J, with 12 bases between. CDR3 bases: TGTGCCAGCAGTACTCCTAATATAAATGAGCAGTTCTTC. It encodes CASSTPNINEQFF.

The CDR3 protein is CAWSVTGLQPQHF. The CDR3 bases are TGTGCCTGGTCCGTGACAGGTTTACAGCCCCAGCATTTT. V and J are TRBV30 and TRBJ1-5; D is possibly TRBD1 (6 bases). V dropped 5 bases and J dropped 7 bases, with 15 bases sitting between them. The CDR3 contains 13 residues. CDR1 is GTSNPN and CDR2 is SVGIG in the germline V gene (reference sequence).

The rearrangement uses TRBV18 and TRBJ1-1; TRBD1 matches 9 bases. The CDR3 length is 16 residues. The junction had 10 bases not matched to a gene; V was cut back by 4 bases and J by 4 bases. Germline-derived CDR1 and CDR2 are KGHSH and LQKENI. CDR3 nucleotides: TGTGCCAGCTCACAATCTACAGGGGGCATGGTCACTGAAGCTTTCTTT. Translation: CASSQSTGGMVTEAFF.

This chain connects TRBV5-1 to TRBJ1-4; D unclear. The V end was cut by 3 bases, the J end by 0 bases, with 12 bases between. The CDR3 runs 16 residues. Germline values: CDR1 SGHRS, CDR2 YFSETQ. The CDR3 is CASSSGYRATNEKLFF. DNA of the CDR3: TGCGCCAGCAGCTCCGGCTACCGAGCAACTAATGAAAAACTGTTTTTT.

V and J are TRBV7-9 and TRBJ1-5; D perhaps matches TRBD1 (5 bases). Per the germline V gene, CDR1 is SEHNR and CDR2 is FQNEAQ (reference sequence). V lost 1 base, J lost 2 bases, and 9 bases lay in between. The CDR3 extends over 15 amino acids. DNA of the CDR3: TGTGCCAGCAGCTTAGGGGGGGATGGCAATCAGCCCCAGCATTTT. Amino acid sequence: CASSLGGDGNQPQHF.

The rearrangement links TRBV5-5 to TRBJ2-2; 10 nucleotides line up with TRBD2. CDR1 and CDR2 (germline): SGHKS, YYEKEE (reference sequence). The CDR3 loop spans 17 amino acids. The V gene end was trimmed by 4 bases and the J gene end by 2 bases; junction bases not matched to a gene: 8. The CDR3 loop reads CASSPGTSGANTGELFF. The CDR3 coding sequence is TGTGCCAGCAGCCCGGGAACTAGCGGGGCTAACACCGGGGAGCTGTTTTTT.

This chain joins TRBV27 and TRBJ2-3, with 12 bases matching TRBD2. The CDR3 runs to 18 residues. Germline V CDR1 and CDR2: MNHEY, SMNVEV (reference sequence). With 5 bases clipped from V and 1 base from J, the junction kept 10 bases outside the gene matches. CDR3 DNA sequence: TGTGCCAGCAGTCGACTAGCGGGAGTTAATCCCCGCACAGATACGCAGTATTTT. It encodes CASSRLAGVNPRTDTQYF.

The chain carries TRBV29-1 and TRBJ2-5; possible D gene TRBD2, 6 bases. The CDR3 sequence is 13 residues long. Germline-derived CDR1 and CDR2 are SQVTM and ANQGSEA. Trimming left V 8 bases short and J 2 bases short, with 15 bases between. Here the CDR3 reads CSHSGRGQETQYF. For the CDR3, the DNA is TGCAGCCATTCGGGGCGGGGTCAAGAGACCCAGTACTTC. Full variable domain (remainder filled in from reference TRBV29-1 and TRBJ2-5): SAVISQKPSRDICQRGTSLTIQCQVDSQVTMMFWYRQQPGQSLTLIATANQGSEATYESGFVIDKFPISRPNLTFSTLTVSNMSPEDSSIYLCSHSGRGQETQYFGPGTRLLVL.

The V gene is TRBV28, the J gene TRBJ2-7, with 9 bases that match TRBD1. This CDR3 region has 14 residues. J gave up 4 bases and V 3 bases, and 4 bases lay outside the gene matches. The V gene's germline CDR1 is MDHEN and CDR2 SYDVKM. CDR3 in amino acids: CASSFVGQGYEQYF. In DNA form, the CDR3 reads TGTGCCAGCAGTTTCGTAGGACAGGGGTACGAGCAGTACTTC. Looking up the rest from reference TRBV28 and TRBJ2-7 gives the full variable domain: DVKVTQSSRYLVKRTGEKVFLECVQDMDHENMFWYRQDPGLGLRLIYFSYDVKMKEKGDIPEGYSVSREKKERFSLILESASTNQTSMYLCASSFVGQGYEQYFGPGTRLTVT.

The CDR3 spells CASSRGQGYEQYF. The DNA of the CDR3 is TGTGCCAGCAGCCGGGGACAGGGTTACGAGCAGTACTTC. The rearrangement joins TRBV7-4 to TRBJ2-7; 9 bases agree with TRBD1. This CDR3 region has 13 residues. Trimming took 5 bases from V and 4 from J; bases not matched to a gene: 3. CDR1 and CDR2 (germline): SGHVT, SQSDAQ.

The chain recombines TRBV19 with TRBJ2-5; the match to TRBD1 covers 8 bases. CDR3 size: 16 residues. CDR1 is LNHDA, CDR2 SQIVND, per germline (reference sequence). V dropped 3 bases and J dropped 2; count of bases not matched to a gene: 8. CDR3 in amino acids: CASSMRDRRFQETQYF. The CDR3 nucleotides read TGTGCCAGTAGTATGAGGGACAGGAGATTTCAAGAGACCCAGTACTTC.

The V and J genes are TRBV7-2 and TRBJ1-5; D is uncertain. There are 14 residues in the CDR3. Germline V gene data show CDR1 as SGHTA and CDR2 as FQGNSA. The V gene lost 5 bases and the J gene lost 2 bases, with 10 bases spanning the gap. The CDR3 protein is CASSPVSGNQPQHF. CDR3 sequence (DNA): TGTGCCAGCAGCCCCGTATCAGGCAATCAGCCCCAGCATTTT. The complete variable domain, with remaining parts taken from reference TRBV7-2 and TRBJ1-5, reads GAGVSQSPSNKVTEKGKDVELRCDPISGHTALYWYRQSLGQGLEFLIYFQGNSAPDKSGLPSDRFSAERTGGSVSTLTIQRTQQEDSAVYLCASSPVSGNQPQHFGDGTRLSIL.

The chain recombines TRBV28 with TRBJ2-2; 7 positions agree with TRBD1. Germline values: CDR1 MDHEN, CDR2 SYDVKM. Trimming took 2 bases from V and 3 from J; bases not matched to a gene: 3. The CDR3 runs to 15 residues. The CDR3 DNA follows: TGTGCCAGCAGTTTAGAGGGGGCCTACACCGGGGAGCTGTTTTTT. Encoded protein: CASSLEGAYTGELFF.

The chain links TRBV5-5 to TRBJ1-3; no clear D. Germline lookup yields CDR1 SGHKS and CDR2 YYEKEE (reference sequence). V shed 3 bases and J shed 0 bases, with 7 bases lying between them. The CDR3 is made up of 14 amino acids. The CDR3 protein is CASSSATSGNTIYF. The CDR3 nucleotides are TGTGCCAGCAGCTCAGCAACCTCTGGAAACACCATATATTTT.

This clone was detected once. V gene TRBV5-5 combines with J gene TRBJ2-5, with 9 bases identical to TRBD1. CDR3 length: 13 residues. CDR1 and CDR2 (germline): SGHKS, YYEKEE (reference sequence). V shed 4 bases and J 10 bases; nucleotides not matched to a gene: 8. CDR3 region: CASSTGQGGGQYF. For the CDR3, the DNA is TGTGCCAGCAGCACGGGACAGGGCGGGGGCCAGTACTTC.

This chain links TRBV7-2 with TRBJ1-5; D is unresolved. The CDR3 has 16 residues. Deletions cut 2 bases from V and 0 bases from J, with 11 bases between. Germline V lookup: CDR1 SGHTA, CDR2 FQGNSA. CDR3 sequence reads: CASSLSGQSSNQPQHF. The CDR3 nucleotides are TGTGCCAGCAGCTTATCAGGCCAGAGTAGCAATCAGCCCCAGCATTTT.

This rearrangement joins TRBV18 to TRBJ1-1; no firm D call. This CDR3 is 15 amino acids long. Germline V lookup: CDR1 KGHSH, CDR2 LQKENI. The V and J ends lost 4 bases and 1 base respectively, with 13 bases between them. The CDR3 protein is CASSLDLGKNTEAFF. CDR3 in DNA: TGTGCCAGCTCACTGGACTTGGGTAAGAACACTGAAGCTTTCTTT.